This T cell receptor beta chain is drawn from a study of blood T cell repertoires in COVID-19. Here immunoSEQ multiplex PCR was the method, and the copy in TCRdb shows in-frame clones only, minus some. The top ten clones hold roughly 4% of a sample with approximately 270,000 clones, approximately 83% of them seen once. The specimen was PBMCs or T cells enriched from blood (not recorded which). The TCR sequence derives from a young woman who had recovered from COVID-19.

Written as DNA, the CDR3 is TGTGCCAGCTCACTTATGTCTGGGGGACTAGGCGTGACAGATACGCAGTATTTT. Its protein product is CASSLMSGGLGVTDTQYF. This sequence joins TRBV18 and TRBJ2-3; TRBD2 aligns across 8 bases. Per the germline V gene, CDR1 is KGHSH and CDR2 is LQKENI. There are 18 residues in the CDR3. Unmatched junction bases numbered 15, after V lost 4 bases and J lost 3 bases.